This is a list of T cell receptor beta chains from one sample in a study of blood T cell repertoires in COVID-19. Sequencing used immunoSEQ multiplex PCR; TCRdb keeps in-frame clones, though not all of them. The table records about 120,000 clones, 70% to 75% of them present only once. Material for sequencing was peripheral blood. The receptors were gathered from a man aged 60 to 69 with acute or convalescent COVID-19. Both conserved end residues are part of each CDR3. The D gene is left open where the match is weak.

>TRBV19|TRBJ2-7|TRBD2
CASSNPGLAEQYF
>TRBV5-1|TRBJ2-7|TRBD1
CASSLATGESLYEQYF
>TRBV6-5|TRBJ2-1|TRBD2
CASSYSGTSGANEQFF
>TRBV5-1|TRBJ2-3|TRBD2
CASSPGLAGGGDTQYF
>TRBV2|TRBJ1-2|-
CASSIGQSVIYGYTF
>TRBV10-3|TRBJ1-1|TRBD1
CAISADRGFTEAFF
>TRBV18|TRBJ1-2|-
CASSLSGVEDGYTF
>TRBV30|TRBJ1-5|-
CAWSVQNNQPQHF
>TRBV29-1|TRBJ2-7|TRBD2
CSVVGLMGEQYF
>TRBV7-2|TRBJ1-4|TRBD1
CASSPGQAMGKLFF